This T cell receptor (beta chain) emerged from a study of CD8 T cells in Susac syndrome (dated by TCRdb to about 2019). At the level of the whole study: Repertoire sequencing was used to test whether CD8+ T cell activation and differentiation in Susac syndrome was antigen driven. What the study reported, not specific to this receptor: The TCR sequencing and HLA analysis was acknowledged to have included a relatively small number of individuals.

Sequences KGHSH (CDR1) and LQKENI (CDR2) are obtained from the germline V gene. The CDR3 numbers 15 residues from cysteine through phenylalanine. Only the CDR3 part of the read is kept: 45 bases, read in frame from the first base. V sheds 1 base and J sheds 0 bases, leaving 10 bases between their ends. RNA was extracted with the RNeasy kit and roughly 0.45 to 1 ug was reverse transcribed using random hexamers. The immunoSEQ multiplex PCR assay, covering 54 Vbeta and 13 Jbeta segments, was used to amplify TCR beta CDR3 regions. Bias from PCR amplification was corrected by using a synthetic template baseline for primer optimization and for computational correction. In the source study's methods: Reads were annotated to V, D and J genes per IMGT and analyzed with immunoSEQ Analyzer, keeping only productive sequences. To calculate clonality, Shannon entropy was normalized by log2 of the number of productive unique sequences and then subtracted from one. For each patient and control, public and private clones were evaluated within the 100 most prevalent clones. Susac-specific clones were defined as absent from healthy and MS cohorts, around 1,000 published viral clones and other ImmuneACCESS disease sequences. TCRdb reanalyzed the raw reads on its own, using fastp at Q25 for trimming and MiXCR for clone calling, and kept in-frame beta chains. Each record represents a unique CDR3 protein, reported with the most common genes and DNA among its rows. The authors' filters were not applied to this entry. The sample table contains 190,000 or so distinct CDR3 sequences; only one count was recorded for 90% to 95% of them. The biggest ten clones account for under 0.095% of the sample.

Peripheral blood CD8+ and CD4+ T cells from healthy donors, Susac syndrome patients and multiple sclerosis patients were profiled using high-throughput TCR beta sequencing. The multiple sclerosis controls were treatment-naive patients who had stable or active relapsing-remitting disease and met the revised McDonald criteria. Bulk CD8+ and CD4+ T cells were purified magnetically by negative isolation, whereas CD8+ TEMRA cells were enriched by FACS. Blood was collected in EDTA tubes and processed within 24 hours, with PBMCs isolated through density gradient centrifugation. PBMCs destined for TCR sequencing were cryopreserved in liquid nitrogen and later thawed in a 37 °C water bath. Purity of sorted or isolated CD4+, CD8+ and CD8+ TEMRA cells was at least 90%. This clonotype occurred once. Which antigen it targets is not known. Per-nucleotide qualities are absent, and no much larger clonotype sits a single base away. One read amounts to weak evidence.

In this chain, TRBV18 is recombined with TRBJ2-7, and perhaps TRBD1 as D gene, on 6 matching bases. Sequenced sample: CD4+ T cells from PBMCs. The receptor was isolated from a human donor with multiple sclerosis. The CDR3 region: CASSPQGDHSYEQYF. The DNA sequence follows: TGTGCCAGCTCACCACAGGGGGACCACTCCTACGAGCAGTACTTC.